This T cell receptor beta chain came from a study of T cell responses to AZD1222 COVID-19 vaccine. Study-level results: Recipients of two AZD1222 doses showed rising Spike-specific TCR breadth and depth. The study sampled repertoires only after the peak T cell response. Reportedly, close to half of spike-specific TCRs are directed against unmutated variant regions.

The germline CDR1 and CDR2 sequences are MDHEN and SYDVKM. The J segment lost 5 bases and the V segment lost 5 bases, leaving 10 bases of the junction unmatched. The CDR3 is 16 residues long. A note on this clone: The antigen remains undetermined.

TCRdb keeps only in-frame clones here, not all; method: immunoSEQ multiplex PCR. Here the sample table reports under 150,000 clones. The rearrangement uses TRBV28 and TRBJ1-5, with TRBD1 matching 9 bases. Sequencing was done on a sample of peripheral blood. The source of this sequence is an adult in good health. The CDR3 spells CASSPSGTGFDQPQHF. The CDR3 nucleotides are TGTGCCAGCAGTCCCTCCGGGACAGGGTTCGATCAGCCCCAGCATTTT. The full variable domain, its missing parts supplied by reference TRBV28 and TRBJ1-5, is DVKVTQSSRYLVKRTGEKVFLECVQDMDHENMFWYRQDPGLGLRLIYFSYDVKMKEKGDIPEGYSVSREKKERFSLILESASTNQTSMYLCASSPSGTGFDQPQHFGDGTRLSIL.